What follows are 6 T cell receptor beta chains derived from one specimen sequenced in a study of blood T cell repertoires in COVID-19. The protocol was immunoSEQ multiplex PCR, while the TCRdb copy is restricted to in-frame clones and leaves out a portion. This table holds around 140,000 clones, approximately 70% found once. What was sequenced was peripheral blood. All receptors derive from a woman aged 70-85 years with acute or convalescent COVID-19.

The chain employs TRBV6-6 and TRBJ2-7; possibly TRBD2 for D (6 bases). Between the trimmed V and J ends, which lost 8 bases and 2 bases, there was a span of 16 bases. Germline V CDR1 and CDR2: MNHNY, SVGAGI (reference sequence). CDR3 length: 14 residues. The CDR3 DNA reads TGTGCCAGCTCCCCAGACGCGGGGACCTACGAGCAGTACTTC. This encodes CASSPDAGTYEQYF.

The J gene is TRBJ1-2, the V gene TRBV27; 8 nucleotides agree with TRBD1. The CDR3 contains 13 residues. The V and J ends lost 6 bases and 8 bases, in that order; junction bases with no gene match: 8. Germline CDR1 MNHEY, CDR2 SMNVEV (reference sequence). The DNA for the CDR3 is TGTGCCAGCAGACTCACAGGGGGGGTCGGCTACACCTTC. It specifies CASRLTGGVGYTF.

The chain is built from TRBV7-8 and TRBJ2-2; perhaps TRBD2 as D (6 bases). The CDR3 extends over 15 amino acids. The V gene's germline CDR1 is SGHVS and CDR2 FQNEAQ. With 1 base removed from V and 1 base from J, the gap between germline ends came to 7 bases. CDR3 DNA sequence: TGTGCCAGCAGCTTAGTCGGGGGGAACACCGGGGAGCTGTTTTTT. Amino acids: CASSLVGGNTGELFF.

This clone showed up many times. Other DNA sequences in this specimen translate into the identical CDR3. V and J are TRBV7-9 and TRBJ2-7; D not resolved. V lost 5 bases and J 4 bases, leaving 6 bases between the germline ends. CDR3 length: 11 amino acids. Per germline, CDR1 SEHNR and CDR2 FQNEAQ (reference sequence). For the CDR3, the DNA is TGTGCCAGCAGCCCTCTTTACGAGCAGTACTTC. Translating it yields CASSPLYEQYF.

The gene calls are TRBV10-3 and TRBJ1-2; 11 bases align to TRBD1. The germline CDR1 and CDR2 sequences are ENHRY and SYGVKD. Germline trimming cut 10 bases from V and 4 bases from J; bases unmatched to any gene: 5. The CDR3 is 13 residues long. This CDR3 is CATWTGGPYGYTF. In nucleotides, the CDR3 is TGTGCCACCTGGACAGGGGGCCCCTATGGCTACACCTTC.

The gene calls are TRBV4-1 and TRBJ1-6, with D possibly being TRBD1 (6 bases). Germline-derived CDR1 and CDR2 are MGHRA and YSYEKL. Trimming removed 0 bases from V and 10 bases from J, with 16 bases in between. CDR3 length: 16 residues. This CDR3 reads CASSQDSRGIKSPLHF. CDR3 sequence (DNA): TGCGCCAGCAGCCAAGATTCGAGGGGGATAAAATCACCCCTCCACTTT.